The T cell receptor beta chain described here comes from a study of cytomegalovirus exposure and HLA in healthy donors. Germline V CDR1 and CDR2: SNHLY, FYNNEI. V gave up 5 bases and J gave up 2 bases; unmatched junction bases: 7. The length of the CDR3 is 15 residues. In regard to this clone: Its antigen remains unidentified.

60 Vbeta and 13 Jbeta primers were used in PCR. The protocol was immunoSEQ multiplex PCR, while the TCRdb copy is restricted to in-frame clones and leaves out a portion. The sample consists of roughly 150,000 clones, around two thirds of them appearing once. Study results and caveats: In the analysis, some V segments, TRBV6-2 and TRBV6-3 included, were excluded as indistinguishable. Later analysis indicated greater clonal expansion among HLA-associated TCR beta chains than among equally common other chains. When presence/absence was analysed, sequencing depth was taken to be roughly uniform across donors. Later work found most CMV-associated TCR beta chains apparently HLA-restricted.

The chain uses TRBV2 and TRBJ2-3; 7 bases align to TRBD1. This clonotype was obtained from an older woman in good health and CMV-seropositive. Sequenced material: PBMCs. The CDR3 loop is CASSYRGPYTDTQYF. The CDR3 DNA reads TGTGCCAGCAGTTACAGGGGCCCTTACACAGATACGCAGTATTTT.